This T cell receptor (beta chain) was captured in a study of T cell responses to AZD1222 COVID-19 vaccine. Findings of the study overall: Reportedly, nearly half of unique spike TCRs recognized epitopes outside B.1.351/B.1.1.7 mutations.

Remarks on this clone: Its matching antigen is unknown.

Only in-frame clones appear in the TCRdb table, and some are missing; sequencing was by immunoSEQ multiplex PCR. The table includes 100,000 to 150,000 clones, over 90% detected once. Germline CDR1 and CDR2: SEHNR and FQNEAQ (reference sequence). Trimming stripped 5 bases from V and 6 bases from J, with 22 bases between. The CDR3 has 17 amino acids. This TCR derives from an adult in good health. The V call is TRBV7-9, the J call TRBJ2-2, with D perhaps TRBD2 (6 bases). The source was peripheral blood, collected on day 0 of AZD1222 vaccination. This CDR3 reads CASSQPAESGLAGELFF. The CDR3 DNA reads TGTGCCAGCAGCCAACCTGCTGAGAGCGGGTTAGCCGGGGAGCTGTTTTTT.